The entry below gives a single T cell receptor (beta chain) sequence along with its context. This sample was included in a study of blood T cell repertoires in COVID-19. Background on the study: Samples of COVID-19 (acute and convalescent) were obtained from the United States, Italy and Spain. The analysed material was cDNA or gDNA that came from T cells, B-cell-depleted T cells, or PBMCs.

Method: immunoSEQ multiplex PCR; TCRdb's copy keeps in-frame clones and lacks some. The data show a few hundred thousand clones, approximately 81% seen once. This receptor was identified in a woman under 30 with acute or convalescent COVID-19. What was sequenced was peripheral blood.

The CDR3 here is CASSLTGESYEQYF. In DNA form, the CDR3 reads TGTGCCAGCAGCTTGACAGGAGAGTCCTACGAGCAGTACTTC. The J gene is TRBJ2-7, the V gene TRBV28; TRBD1 might be the D (6 bases). The CDR3 has 14 residues. V lost 6 bases and J 1 base, leaving 13 bases between the germline ends. Per the germline V gene, CDR1 is MDHEN and CDR2 is SYDVKM.